Each of the 32 T cell receptor beta chains below was sequenced from the same sample in a study of blood T cell repertoires in COVID-19. The assay was immunoSEQ multiplex PCR, and TCRdb's table has in-frame clones only and misses some. The sample shows a few hundred thousand clones, roughly 90% of them seen only once. The sequencing sample was made of peripheral blood. The receptors stem from a woman in her 30s with COVID-19, enrolled during active disease.

The chain is built from TRBV5-6 and TRBJ2-7, with D tentatively TRBD1 (7 bases). Trimming shortened V by 4 bases and J by 5 bases, and 16 bases separated the two germline ends. There are 14 residues in the CDR3. Germline V gene lookup returns CDR1 SGHDT and CDR2 YYEEEE. CDR3 amino acids: CASSRGQGDNEQYF. The CDR3 nucleotides are TGTGCCAGCAGCCGGGGGCAGGGGGATAACGAGCAGTACTTC.

DNA of the CDR3: TGTGCCAGCAGCCAAGGTGCAGTCTCGGGAACTGAAGCTTTCTTT. Its protein is CASSQGAVSGTEAFF. The chain joins TRBV4-2 to TRBJ1-1, with D hard to call. The germline V gene encodes CDR1 LGHNA and CDR2 YNFKEQ. V dropped 1 base and J dropped 5 bases, with 14 bases sitting between them. This CDR3 region has 15 residues.

V usage is TRBV7-8 and J usage is TRBJ2-5; possible D gene TRBD2, 6 bases. The CDR3 runs 16 residues. Deletions cut 2 bases from V and 0 bases from J, with 13 bases between. Germline-derived CDR1 and CDR2 are SGHVS and FQNEAQ. In DNA form, the CDR3 reads TGTGCCAGCAGCTTACTGACTAGAGGAGACCAAGAGACCCAGTACTTC. This codes for CASSLLTRGDQETQYF.

V gene TRBV5-4 combines with J gene TRBJ2-1; 8 bases agree with TRBD1. Germline V lookup: CDR1 SGHNT, CDR2 YYREEE (reference sequence). The CDR3 has 15 residues. Trimming took 5 bases from V and 8 from J; bases not matched to a gene: 12. The DNA of the CDR3 is TGTGCCAGCAGGTCCGGACAGGGCCTTAGCCATGAGCAGTTCTTC. It specifies CASRSGQGLSHEQFF.

This clone was counted a single time. The genes are TRBV19 and TRBJ1-4; D might be TRBD1 (5 bases). The CDR3 totals 14 residues. CDR1 and CDR2 from the germline V gene are LNHDA and SQIVND (reference sequence). With 5 bases removed from V and 6 bases from J, the gap between germline ends came to 13 bases. The DNA of the CDR3 is TGTGCCAGTAGTGCGGGACCGACATATGAAAAACTGTTTTTT. Amino acids: CASSAGPTYEKLFF.

This chain joins TRBV11-2 and TRBJ2-1, with D perhaps TRBD1 (6 bases). CDR1 and CDR2 (germline): SGHAT, FQNNGV. V was cut by 0 bases and J by 3 bases, with 9 bases left in between. CDR3 length: 15 amino acids. The CDR3 is CASSLDGGYYNEQFF. The CDR3 DNA reads as TGTGCCAGCAGCTTAGATGGGGGCTACTACAATGAGCAGTTCTTC.

The chain is built from TRBV3-1 (or the pseudogene TRBV3-2) and TRBJ2-7, with D perhaps matching TRBD2 (5 bases). The ends were cut back, 3 bases at V and 1 base at J, with 10 bases in the middle. The CDR3 is 14 residues long. CDR1 and CDR2 (germline): LGHDT, YNNKEL (reference sequence). CDR3 region: CASSQPGISYEQYV. CDR3 bases: TGTGCCAGCAGCCAGCCCGGGATTTCCTACGAGCAGTACGTC.

The chain employs TRBV6-2 or TRBV6-3 and TRBJ2-1, with TRBD2 identical over 8 bases. The CDR3 spans 15 residues. The germline gives CDR1 MNHEY, CDR2 SVGEGT. The ends lost 6 bases at V and 0 bases at J; junction bases unmatched: 4. The chain's CDR3 is CASSLSGSSYNEQFF. Written as DNA, the CDR3 is TGTGCCAGCAGCTTGAGCGGGAGCTCCTACAATGAGCAGTTCTTC.

The V gene is TRBV4-1, the J gene TRBJ2-2, with D possibly matching TRBD2 (5 bases). The V gene lost 3 bases and the J gene lost 6 bases, with 8 bases spanning the gap. Germline CDR1 MGHRA, CDR2 YSYEKL. This CDR3 is 13 amino acids long. The CDR3 here is CASSHLASGELFF. The CDR3 region has the DNA TGCGCCAGCAGCCATCTAGCATCCGGGGAGCTGTTTTTT.

The chain has TRBV28 and TRBJ1-5; weak D call: TRBD1 (5 bases). V was shortened by 8 bases and J by 0 bases, with 8 bases between the two germline ends. The CDR3 runs 13 residues. Germline assignment: CDR1 MDHEN and CDR2 SYDVKM. CDR3 bases: TGTGCCAGCGGCGGGGGTAGCAATCAGCCCCAGCATTTT. Its protein is CASGGGSNQPQHF.

V gene TRBV6-2 or TRBV6-3 combines with J gene TRBJ2-7, with TRBD1 identical over 8 bases. Germline loops: CDR1 MNHEY, CDR2 SVGEGT. The V gene end was trimmed by 6 bases and the J gene end by 2 bases; junction bases not matched to a gene: 9. The CDR3 has 15 amino acids. CDR3 DNA sequence: TGTGCCAGCAGCGCGGACAGGGAGACTCCCTACGAGCAGTACGTC. It is translated as CASSADRETPYEQYV.

The gene calls are TRBV11-3 and TRBJ2-5, with 10 bases that match TRBD2. After removal of 5 bases from V and 2 bases from J, the junction contained 2 bases not matched to a gene. The CDR3 totals 14 residues. CDR1 is SGHNT, CDR2 YENEEA, per germline. The CDR3, as DNA: TGTGCCAGCAGCCGGACTAGCGGACAAGAGACCCAGTACTTC. Amino acids: CASSRTSGQETQYF. The full variable domain, rest sourced from reference TRBV11-3 and TRBJ2-5, is EAGVVQSPRYKIIEKKQPVAFWCNPISGHNTLYWYLQNLGQGPELLIRYENEEAVDDSQLPKDRFSAERLKGVDSTLKIQPAELGDSAVYLCASSRTSGQETQYFGPGTRLLVL.

The chain links TRBV29-1 to TRBJ1-4, with 8 bases lining up with TRBD1. This CDR3 contains 13 residues. V lost 6 bases, J lost 7 bases, and 7 bases stayed unmatched. Germline V gene lookup returns CDR1 SQVTM and CDR2 ANQGSEA. The CDR3 is CSVDRGGGEKLFF. DNA for the CDR3: TGCAGCGTAGACAGGGGAGGAGGTGAAAAACTGTTTTTT. Based on the CDR3 plus reference TRBV29-1 and TRBJ1-4, the full variable domain is SAVISQKPSRDICQRGTSLTIQCQVDSQVTMMFWYRQQPGQSLTLIATANQGSEATYESGFVIDKFPISRPNLTFSTLTVSNMSPEDSSIYLCSVDRGGGEKLFFGSGTQLSVL.

The chain couples TRBV10-3 to TRBJ2-3; 8 positions match TRBD2. The CDR3 is 15 amino acids. The trim removed 6 bases at V and 0 bases at J, leaving 5 bases unmatched. Germline V CDR1 and CDR2: ENHRY, SYGVKD. The CDR3 protein is CAIRGGLGSTDTQYF. CDR3 DNA: TGTGCCATCAGGGGGGGACTAGGGAGCACAGATACGCAGTATTTT.

This chain joins TRBV5-1 and TRBJ2-1; D is possibly TRBD1 (6 bases). Germline lookup yields CDR1 SGHRS and CDR2 YFSETQ. V lost 4 bases to trimming and J lost 4 bases, with 18 bases between them. The CDR3 is 16 residues long. The chain's CDR3 is CASSGGRGAAYNEQFF. In DNA form, the CDR3 reads TGCGCCAGCAGCGGAGGCAGGGGAGCGGCATACAATGAGCAGTTCTTC.

The rearrangement joins TRBV6-5 to TRBJ1-1; TRBD1 is a possible D gene (6 bases). Germline assignment: CDR1 MNHEY and CDR2 SVGAGI. This CDR3 contains 16 residues. With 2 bases removed from V and 0 bases from J, the gap between germline ends came to 13 bases. The CDR3 sequence: CASSYGGAKMNTEAFF. For the CDR3, the DNA is TGTGCCAGCAGTTACGGGGGGGCTAAGATGAACACTGAAGCTTTCTTT.

The gene calls are TRBV27 and TRBJ2-7; 7 bases agree with TRBD1. The V and J ends lost 6 bases and 3 bases, in that order; junction bases with no gene match: 11. Per germline, CDR1 MNHEY and CDR2 SMNVEV (reference sequence). The CDR3 contains 15 residues. CDR3 nucleotides: TGTGCCAGCAGGGAAGACAGGGTCCAAGACTACGAGCAGTACTTC. It specifies CASREDRVQDYEQYF.

The genes are TRBV10-3 and TRBJ2-7, with D maybe TRBD1 (6 bases). V was cut by 10 bases and J by 3 bases, with 19 bases left in between. Germline V gene sequence: CDR1 ENHRY, CDR2 SYGVKD. This CDR3 is built from 14 residues. The CDR3 is CATTPRGNNYEQYV. CDR3 DNA: TGTGCCACCACGCCTAGGGGGAATAACTACGAGCAGTACGTC.

The V and J genes are TRBV2 and TRBJ2-1; possible D gene TRBD2, 5 bases. CDR3 length: 16 amino acids. Germline V gene data show CDR1 as SNHLY and CDR2 as FYNNEI. The V end was cut by 2 bases, the J end by 0 bases, with 11 bases between. The CDR3 is CASSETRTRSYNEQFF. For the CDR3, the DNA is TGTGCCAGCAGTGAAACTCGGACTCGCTCCTACAATGAGCAGTTCTTC.

The chain combines TRBV4-1 with TRBJ2-3; D possibly corresponds to TRBD1 (5 bases). The CDR3 sequence is 14 residues long. Per germline, CDR1 MGHRA and CDR2 YSYEKL. The germline V and J ends were trimmed by 0 bases and 1 base, with 5 bases remaining between them. The CDR3 region is CASSQEGGTDTQYF. The CDR3 nucleotides are TGCGCCAGCAGCCAAGAAGGGGGCACAGATACGCAGTATTTT.

The chain is built from TRBV7-2 and TRBJ2-1; 12 bases match TRBD2. J gave up 3 bases and V 8 bases, and 5 bases lay outside the gene matches. The CDR3 loop spans 15 amino acids. The germline CDR1 and CDR2 sequences are SGHTA and FQGNSA. CDR3 nucleotides: TGTGCCAGCCTGAGGACTAGCGGGGTCTACAATGAGCAGTTCTTC. Translating gives CASLRTSGVYNEQFF.

V usage is TRBV5-1 and J usage is TRBJ2-7; D perhaps matches TRBD1 (6 bases). Germline V gives CDR1 SGHRS, CDR2 YFSETQ. The V gene lost 8 bases and the J gene lost 4 bases, with 7 bases spanning the gap. The CDR3 runs to 10 residues. The CDR3 reads CASQGYEQYV. Written as DNA, the CDR3 is TGCGCCAGTCAGGGGTACGAGCAGTACGTC.

The chain links TRBV7-9 to TRBJ2-1; no firm D call. The V gene lost 4 bases and the J gene lost 2 bases, with 3 bases spanning the gap. Germline V CDR1 and CDR2: SEHNR, FQNEAQ (reference sequence). This CDR3 has 12 residues. CDR3 loop: CASSYTYNEQFF. Here the CDR3 DNA reads TGTGCCAGCAGCTACACCTACAATGAGCAGTTCTTC.

V usage is TRBV29-1 and J usage is TRBJ2-3; tentatively, D is TRBD1 (6 bases). The CDR3 has 15 residues. The germline V and J ends were trimmed by 2 bases and 4 bases, with 16 bases remaining between them. The germline CDR1 and CDR2 sequences are SQVTM and ANQGSEA. The CDR3 loop is CSVELHRDQADTQYF. The DNA of the CDR3 is TGCAGCGTTGAACTCCACAGGGATCAGGCAGATACGCAGTATTTT.

The chain uses TRBV19 and TRBJ2-7; D may be TRBD2 (6 bases). The CDR3 loop spans 15 amino acids. Germline CDR1 and CDR2: LNHDA and SQIVND (reference sequence). V was cut by 7 bases and J by 0 bases, with 16 bases left in between. In DNA, the CDR3 is TGTGCCAGTATGCCGGGACTTGGAAGCTCCTACGAGCAGTACGTC. It yields the protein CASMPGLGSSYEQYV.

This sequence joins TRBV21-1 and TRBJ1-1; the table's D call TRBD1 went unverified against the DNA. TRBV21-1 is labeled a pseudogene. The CDR3 runs to 14 residues. Here the CDR3 DNA reads TGTGCCAGCCTGGACAGGGGGCTGGGCACTGAAGCTTTCTTT. Encoded protein: CASLDRGLGTEAFF.

The chain joins TRBV24-1 to TRBJ2-7; possibly TRBD2 for D (6 bases). The CDR3 covers 16 residues. Per the germline V gene, CDR1 is KGHDR and CDR2 is SFDVKD. Trimming left V 6 bases short and J 0 bases short, with 17 bases between. CDR3 residues: CATSWRDRDGSYEQYV. CDR3 DNA: TGTGCCACCAGTTGGAGGGACCGCGACGGCTCCTACGAGCAGTACGTC.

This clone was recorded a few times. This chain uses TRBV6-2 or TRBV6-3 with TRBJ2-7; a possible D gene is TRBD1 (8 bases). The CDR3 runs to 16 residues. Germline lookup yields CDR1 MNHEY and CDR2 SVGEGT. With 1 base removed from V and 2 bases from J, the gap between germline ends came to 15 bases. DNA of the CDR3: TGTGCCAGCAGTTACTGGGGGGGGACAGGCGCCTACGAGCAGTACTTC. Translating gives CASSYWGGTGAYEQYF.

The gene calls are TRBV10-2 and TRBJ2-1; 10 bases match TRBD2. Germline CDR1 and CDR2: WSHSY and SAAADI. The V gene end was trimmed by 4 bases and the J gene end by 2 bases; junction bases not matched to a gene: 23. The CDR3 length is 22 residues. The CDR3, as DNA: TGCGCCAGCAGTGGGAGGAGGGGCCCCGGGCTAGCGGGGGTGAGCGCCTACAATGAGCAGTTCTTC. Protein product: CASSGRRGPGLAGVSAYNEQFF.

This chain connects TRBV5-1 to TRBJ2-7, with TRBD2 matching 9 bases. The V gene's germline CDR1 is SGHRS and CDR2 YFSETQ. The junction had 11 bases not matched to a gene; V was cut back by 4 bases and J by 6 bases. CDR3 length: 15 amino acids. The chain's CDR3 is CASSGTGLAVGEQYF. Here the CDR3 DNA reads TGCGCCAGCAGCGGGACGGGACTAGCTGTAGGCGAGCAGTACTTC.

The V and J genes are TRBV5-5 and TRBJ2-1; 11 nucleotides line up with TRBD2. CDR1 and CDR2 (germline): SGHKS, YYEKEE (reference sequence). The V and J ends lost 4 bases and 6 bases, in that order; junction bases with no gene match: 9. The length of the CDR3 is 16 residues. CDR3 DNA: TGTGCCAGCAGCCGCGATAGCGGGGGGGCCCGCAATGAGCAGTTCTTC. Amino acids: CASSRDSGGARNEQFF.

V usage is TRBV4-2 and J usage is TRBJ2-1; a possible D gene is TRBD2 (5 bases). This CDR3 spans 15 amino acids. Trimming removed 2 bases at V and 7 bases at J, with 15 bases between. Germline CDR1 reads LGHNA; CDR2 reads YNFKEQ. CDR3 sequence: CASSQPSGLLNEQFF. CDR3 bases: TGTGCCAGCAGCCAACCGTCCGGACTCTTGAATGAGCAGTTCTTC.